The source of this TCR beta chain is a study of cytomegalovirus exposure and HLA in healthy donors. General observations from the study: On later analysis, the bulk of CMV-associated TCR beta chains appeared to be HLA-restricted.

Trimming stripped 0 bases from V and 11 bases from J, with 15 bases between. CDR1 and CDR2 (germline): KGHSH, LQKENI. The CDR3 runs 14 residues. On this clone: Its specificity is unknown.

The study ran its PCR with 60 Vbeta and 13 Jbeta primers. The method was immunoSEQ multiplex PCR; TCRdb's version includes in-frame clones alone and lacks a portion of them. There are 140,000 or so clones in the sample; 80% occur only once, and less than 3% lies in the top ten. The chain uses TRBV18 and TRBJ2-3, with unresolved D. The sample taken for sequencing was PBMCs. The receptor comes from a woman aged 25-40 years in good health and CMV-seronegative. CDR3 in DNA: TGTGCCAGCTCACCACCGGTGACGTCGGGTAAGCAGTATTTT. Its protein product is CASSPPVTSGKQYF.